These 16 T cell receptor beta chains were all obtained from the same sample, sequenced in a study of T cells after yellow fever vaccination. TCRdb re-analysed the 5' RACE reads in MiXCR, keeping a single row per CDR3 protein. The sample has roughly 28,000 distinct CDR3 sequences, approximately 4.5% seen once; the top ten hold roughly 34%. The specimen comprised PBMCs, either bulk or a sorted T-cell subset (CD4+, CD8+, memory, or dextramer-sorted; not recorded which), sampled on the day of the yellow fever booster vaccination. These TCRs come from a man younger than 30 who received the YFV17D yellow fever vaccine.

This clonotype has at least ten counts. This sequence joins TRBV24-1 and TRBJ2-2; tentatively, D is TRBD1 (5 bases). The germline V gene encodes CDR1 KGHDR and CDR2 SFDVKD. Deletions cut 9 bases from V and 1 base from J, with 8 bases between. The length of the CDR3 is 13 residues. The CDR3 bases are TGTGCCACCGAAGGGGAGAACACCGGGGAGCTGTTTTTT. Translating gives CATEGENTGELFF.

This clonotype was observed at least ten times. The chain joins TRBV12-3 or TRBV12-4 to TRBJ1-2; D perhaps matches TRBD1 (5 bases). There are 13 residues in the CDR3. Trimming stripped 6 bases from V and 5 bases from J, with 13 bases between. The chain's CDR3 is CASRAWGVYGYTF. DNA of the CDR3: TGTGCCAGCAGGGCCTGGGGGGTATATGGCTACACCTTC.

This clonotype has at least ten counts. The chain joins TRBV20-1 to TRBJ2-7, with 10 bases matching TRBD1. The CDR3 has 15 amino acids. Looked up from germline, CDR1 is DFQATT and CDR2 is SNEGSKA (reference sequence). The trim removed 4 bases at V and 3 bases at J, leaving 9 bases unmatched. CDR3 sequence (DNA): TGCAGTGCTATTAATCGCCGGACAGGGGGCTACGAGCAGTACTTC. This encodes CSAINRRTGGYEQYF.

The rearrangement joins TRBV21-1 to TRBJ2-5; TRBD1 reflects the table's D call only, with no check against the DNA. TRBV21-1 is shown as a pseudogene. This CDR3 contains 19 residues. The CDR3 protein is CASSKGKGPRDRYQETQYF. CDR3 nucleotides: TGTGCCAGCAGCAAAGGAAAAGGGCCCCGGGACAGGTACCAAGAGACCCAGTACTTC.

This clonotype was counted many times. The V and J genes are TRBV2 and TRBJ1-3; a weak D match, TRBD1 (6 bases). V was shortened by 11 bases and J by 0 bases, with 14 bases between the two germline ends. Germline V gene sequence: CDR1 SNHLY, CDR2 FYNNEI. The CDR3 loop spans 14 amino acids. The CDR3 nucleotides read TGTGCCGACCGGGACACGGTCTCTGGAAACACCATATATTTT. Its translation: CADRDTVSGNTIYF.

Ten or more counts support this clonotype. The chain recombines TRBV20-1 with TRBJ2-4; no definite D call. The ends were cut back, 1 base at V and 4 bases at J, with 14 bases in the middle. The CDR3 consists of 15 residues. The germline CDR1 and CDR2 sequences are DFQATT and SNEGSKA (reference sequence). CDR3 DNA sequence: TGCAGTGCTAGAGTATTACGGACGGCAAAAAACATTCAGTACTTC. Protein: CSARVLRTAKNIQYF.

This clonotype was counted at least ten times. V and J are TRBV7-9 and TRBJ2-6; 7 bases agree with TRBD1. Germline V lookup: CDR1 SEHNR, CDR2 FQNEAQ (reference sequence). The length of the CDR3 is 16 residues. The junction had 9 bases not matched to a gene; V was cut back by 6 bases and J by 4 bases. The CDR3 sequence: CASRQTGEGGANVLTF. The CDR3 DNA reads as TGTGCCAGCAGGCAAACAGGGGAAGGAGGGGCCAACGTCCTGACTTTC.

The chain carries TRBV14 and TRBJ2-1, with D possibly being TRBD1 (5 bases). Germline CDR1 SGHDN, CDR2 FVKESK. This CDR3 contains 16 residues. V gave up 0 bases and J gave up 3 bases, with 12 bases separating them. Written as DNA, the CDR3 is TGTGCCAGCAGCCAAGATTGGGGCAGATACTACAATGAGCAGTTCTTC. Translated: CASSQDWGRYYNEQFF.

This clonotype has at least ten counts. This chain links TRBV12-3 or TRBV12-4 with TRBJ1-1; the match to TRBD1 covers 10 bases. The CDR3 covers 17 residues. V was clipped by 1 base and J by 0 bases; unmatched bases: 5. Written as DNA, the CDR3 is TGTGCCAGCAGTTTAGTCCCGGGACAGGGGTTGAACACTGAAGCTTTCTTT. It yields the protein CASSLVPGQGLNTEAFF.

This clonotype has a count of ten or more. This chain uses TRBV20-1 with TRBJ1-2; D ambiguous. This CDR3 region has 15 residues. CDR1 and CDR2 (germline): DFQATT, SNEGSKA (reference sequence). V was pared by 1 base and J by 0 bases, with 12 bases between. In DNA, the CDR3 is TGCAGTGCTAGAGTAGTGAACAGTCCTAACTATGGCTACACCTTC. It encodes CSARVVNSPNYGYTF.

This clonotype was counted at least ten times. The gene calls are TRBV7-2 and TRBJ2-2, with a tentative D call TRBD1 (5 bases). The CDR3 has 15 residues. Deletions cut 1 base from V and 6 bases from J, with 12 bases between. The germline V gene encodes CDR1 SGHTA and CDR2 FQGNSA. CDR3 in DNA: TGTGCCAGCAGCTTAGTGGGTGGGGCCGCCGGGGAGCTGTTTTTT. As protein: CASSLVGGAAGELFF.

This clonotype has at least ten counts. V is TRBV9 and J is TRBJ1-2, with D possibly matching TRBD1 (5 bases). V dropped 4 bases and J dropped 5 bases, with 12 bases sitting between them. Germline V gene data show CDR1 as SGDLS and CDR2 as YYNGEE. The CDR3 length is 13 residues. The CDR3 here is CASSNLDRYGYTF. The CDR3 DNA reads as TGTGCCAGCAGCAACCTCGACAGATATGGCTACACCTTC.

This clonotype was observed at least ten times. This chain joins TRBV7-9 and TRBJ2-1; 9 bases are shared with TRBD2. The CDR3 is 15 residues long. Per germline, CDR1 SEHNR and CDR2 FQNEAQ (reference sequence). After removal of 0 bases from V and 4 bases from J, the junction contained 1 base not matched to a gene. The CDR3 DNA is TGTGCCAGCAGCTTAGCGGCGGGGGGGTACAATGAGCAGTTCTTC. Residues: CASSLAAGGYNEQFF. The entire variable domain, with the rest obtained from reference TRBV7-9 and TRBJ2-1, is as follows: DTGVSQNPRHKITKRGQNVTFRCDPISEHNRLYWYRQTLGQGPEFLTYFQNEAQLEKSRLLSDRFSAERPKGSFSTLEIQRTEQGDSAMYLCASSLAAGGYNEQFFGPGTRLTVL.

This clonotype came up many times. The chain combines TRBV20-1 with TRBJ2-5; unclear D gene. The germline gives CDR1 DFQATT, CDR2 SNEGSKA (reference sequence). CDR3 size: 11 residues. V was trimmed by 3 bases and J by 2 bases, leaving 4 bases between them. The CDR3 sequence: CSARKQETQYF. DNA of the CDR3: TGCAGTGCTAGGAAGCAAGAGACCCAGTACTTC.

At least ten counts were recorded for this clonotype. V gene TRBV7-2 combines with J gene TRBJ2-3, with D possibly TRBD1 on 5 matching bases. V shed 3 bases and J shed 1 base, with 8 bases lying between them. CDR3 length equals 14 residues. CDR1 is SGHTA and CDR2 is FQGNSA in the germline V gene. DNA for the CDR3: TGTGCCAGCAGCTTCGTGGGGCGCACAGATACGCAGTATTTT. It is translated as CASSFVGRTDTQYF.

This clonotype is termed medium-sized (0.01 to 0.1%). This sequence joins TRBV20-1 and TRBJ1-1; TRBD1 agrees at 7 bases. In germline, CDR1 is DFQATT, CDR2 SNEGSKA (reference sequence). The CDR3 length is 12 residues. V shed 5 bases, J shed 1 base, and the junction held 1 base outside the gene matches. In DNA, the CDR3 is TGCAGTGCTTGGACAGGGAACACTGAAGCTTTCTTT. It translates to CSAWTGNTEAFF.